This entry lists 16 T cell receptor beta chains sequenced from one sample in a study of T cell responses to AZD1222 COVID-19 vaccine. The data were produced by immunoSEQ multiplex PCR, yet TCRdb's version contains in-frame clones alone and is incomplete. The sample contains about 160,000 clones, about 90% of which appear only once. The sequenced sample was peripheral blood, obtained on day 0 of MenACWY control vaccination. All receptors derive from an adult in good health.

This chain links TRBV14 with TRBJ1-2, with D possibly being TRBD1 (5 bases). The length of the CDR3 is 16 residues. Per the germline V gene, CDR1 is SGHDN and CDR2 is FVKESK. The V end lost 4 bases, the J end lost 1 base, and 16 bases lay between the germline ends. The CDR3 loop is CASSPIRDFNNYGYTF. As DNA, the CDR3 is TGTGCCAGCAGCCCAATCCGGGACTTCAATAACTATGGCTACACCTTC.

V is TRBV24-1 and J is TRBJ1-1; D possibly corresponds to TRBD1 (6 bases). Deletions cut 5 bases from V and 2 bases from J, with 14 bases between. CDR1 KGHDR and CDR2 SFDVKD come from the germline V gene. The CDR3 sequence is 15 residues long. The CDR3 loop is CATSARGAPNTEAFF. CDR3 DNA sequence: TGTGCCACCAGTGCTCGGGGGGCCCCAAACACTGAAGCTTTCTTT.

The chain is built from TRBV28 and TRBJ2-7; D perhaps matches TRBD1 (7 bases). CDR3 length: 15 amino acids. V lost 3 bases to trimming and J lost 7 bases, with 19 bases between them. In germline, CDR1 is MDHEN, CDR2 SYDVKM. CDR3 protein: CASSFRSTGEEEQYF. CDR3 bases: TGTGCCAGCAGTTTTAGGAGTACAGGGGAGGAGGAGCAGTACTTC. The variable domain in full, completed from reference TRBV28 and TRBJ2-7, reads DVKVTQSSRYLVKRTGEKVFLECVQDMDHENMFWYRQDPGLGLRLIYFSYDVKMKEKGDIPEGYSVSREKKERFSLILESASTNQTSMYLCASSFRSTGEEEQYFGPGTRLTVT.

The V call is TRBV9, the J call TRBJ2-1, with 8 positions matching TRBD2. The CDR3 extends over 15 amino acids. Germline trimming cut 0 bases from V and 6 bases from J; bases unmatched to any gene: 5. Germline V gene lookup returns CDR1 SGDLS and CDR2 YYNGEE. The CDR3 nucleotides are TGTGCCAGCAGCGTAGACGGGAGGGCCGCCAATGAGCAGTTCTTC. Translating it yields CASSVDGRAANEQFF.

This chain uses TRBV19 with TRBJ2-7; D remains ambiguous. V lost 4 bases and J lost 5, with 21 bases in between. This CDR3 is 16 amino acids long. The germline gives CDR1 LNHDA, CDR2 SQIVND (reference sequence). The CDR3 region is CASSTLLGGVSHEQYF. The CDR3, as DNA: TGTGCCAGTAGTACCCTCCTTGGCGGAGTTAGCCACGAGCAGTACTTC.

The genes are TRBV29-1 and TRBJ1-4; 7 positions agree with TRBD1. The germline CDR1 and CDR2 sequences are SQVTM and ANQGSEA. V shed 5 bases and J 7 bases; nucleotides not matched to a gene: 10. The CDR3 totals 14 residues. CDR3 sequence: CSVSGGRRFEKLFF. DNA of the CDR3: TGCAGCGTTTCAGGGGGTCGAAGATTTGAAAAACTGTTTTTT.

This rearrangement joins TRBV30 to TRBJ2-4, with D possibly being TRBD2 (7 bases). The ends were cut back, 8 bases at V and 8 bases at J, with 16 bases in the middle. CDR3 size: 12 residues. Germline V gives CDR1 GTSNPN, CDR2 SVGIG (reference sequence). CDR3 residues: CAGQGGRDIQYF. DNA for the CDR3: TGTGCCGGACAAGGGGGGAGGGACATTCAGTACTTC.

The rearrangement uses TRBV24-1 and TRBJ2-2; possibly TRBD1 for D (6 bases). Between the trimmed V and J ends, which lost 4 bases and 6 bases, there was a span of 14 bases. This CDR3 is 15 amino acids long. Germline V CDR1 and CDR2: KGHDR, SFDVKD. In nucleotides, the CDR3 is TGTGCCACCAGTGAACCGGGACAATCCCCCGGGGAGCTGTTTTTT. Its protein is CATSEPGQSPGELFF.

The chain recombines TRBV11-3 with TRBJ2-6; unclear D gene. V was cut by 7 bases and J by 3 bases, with 10 bases left in between. Looked up from germline, CDR1 is SGHNT and CDR2 is YENEEA. The CDR3 is made up of 14 amino acids. CDR3 DNA sequence: TGTGCCAGCACCAACATAAATGGGGCCAACGTCCTGACTTTC. Encoded protein: CASTNINGANVLTF. Supplemented by reference TRBV11-3 and TRBJ2-6, the full variable domain reads EAGVVQSPRYKIIEKKQPVAFWCNPISGHNTLYWYLQNLGQGPELLIRYENEEAVDDSQLPKDRFSAERLKGVDSTLKIQPAELGDSAVYLCASTNINGANVLTFGAGSRLTVL.

The chain combines TRBV4-2 with TRBJ1-2, with a tentative D call TRBD1 (5 bases). The germline V gene encodes CDR1 LGHNA and CDR2 YNFKEQ. CDR3 length: 12 residues. The CDR3 DNA reads as TGTGCGAGCCGGATAGGGGACTATGGCTACACCTTC. Its translation: CASRIGDYGYTF.

This clone was seen only a few times. The V call is TRBV28, the J call TRBJ1-6; perhaps TRBD1 as D (5 bases). Trimming shortened V by 1 base and J by 7 bases, and 11 bases separated the two germline ends. CDR1 is MDHEN, CDR2 SYDVKM, per germline. The CDR3 loop spans 15 amino acids. The CDR3 here is CASSLSGGRNSPLHF. The CDR3 nucleotides read TGTGCCAGCAGTTTATCGGGGGGGAGGAATTCACCCCTCCACTTT.

As to this clone: The same CDR3 is also encoded by other DNA sequences in this sample. This chain joins TRBV12-3 or TRBV12-4 and TRBJ1-2; D call uncertain. The germline V and J ends were trimmed by 6 bases and 1 base, with 9 bases remaining between them. This CDR3 contains 13 residues. Here the CDR3 DNA reads TGTGCCAGCAGCCCCACAGATAACTATGGCTACACCTTC. Amino acids: CASSPTDNYGYTF.

The rearrangement joins TRBV6-2 or TRBV6-3 to TRBJ1-6; tentative D call: TRBD1 (6 bases). The germline V gene encodes CDR1 MNHEY and CDR2 SVGEGT. Trimming stripped 6 bases from V and 7 bases from J, with 16 bases between. This CDR3 is 15 amino acids long. CDR3 DNA sequence: TGTGCCAGCAGCAGGGGTGTCTGGCCGAATTCACCCCTCCACTTT. Protein sequence: CASSRGVWPNSPLHF.

The chain combines TRBV6-5 with TRBJ1-4, with a tentative D call TRBD1 (5 bases). CDR1 MNHEY and CDR2 SVGAGI come from the germline V gene. There are 15 residues in the CDR3. V shed 0 bases and J shed 8 bases, with 13 bases lying between them. The CDR3 region has the DNA TGTGCCAGCAGTTACTCGATGGGGGGATTCGAAAAACTGTTTTTT. Amino acid sequence: CASSYSMGGFEKLFF.

V gene TRBV5-4 combines with J gene TRBJ2-2, with 9 bases lining up with TRBD1. CDR1 SGHNT and CDR2 YYREEE come from the germline V gene (reference sequence). The CDR3 sequence is 16 residues long. Trimming removed 1 base from V and 5 bases from J; junction bases left unmatched: 6. The CDR3 bases are TGTGCCAGCAGCTTGACCGGACAGGGGTTAACCGGGGAGCTGTTTTTT. This sequence encodes CASSLTGQGLTGELFF.

The V call is TRBV10-3, the J call TRBJ2-2; 7 bases are shared with TRBD2. Trimming took 8 bases from V and 0 from J; bases not matched to a gene: 6. The germline gives CDR1 ENHRY, CDR2 SYGVKD. The CDR3 has 15 amino acids. The CDR3 loop reads CAIGRGTTNTGELFF. The CDR3 DNA sequence: TGTGCCATCGGGAGAGGGACTACGAACACCGGGGAGCTGTTTTTT.